A single sample is the source of the 11 T cell receptor beta chains below, sequenced in a study of T cell changes during pregnancy in multiple sclerosis. The protocol was immunoSEQ multiplex PCR, while the TCRdb copy is restricted to in-frame clones and leaves out a portion. The sample records approximately 23,000 clones, roughly 90% being singletons. Sample: CD4+ T cells from peripheral blood mononuclear cells, taken after pregnancy. These receptors originate from a female donor in good health, enrolled as a control in a pregnancy study.

The genes are TRBV7-2 and TRBJ2-3, with TRBD2 identical over 8 bases. The CDR3 contains 16 residues. J gave up 6 bases and V 0 bases, and 8 bases lay outside the gene matches. Per the germline V gene, CDR1 is SGHTA and CDR2 is FQGNSA. The CDR3 nucleotides are TGTGCCAGCAGCTTAGCGCCAGCGGGAGTTGGGGATACGCAGTATTTT. It yields the protein CASSLAPAGVGDTQYF.

This chain uses TRBV30 with TRBJ1-2; no definite D call. This CDR3 has 12 amino acids. V shed 3 bases and J shed 0 bases, with 5 bases lying between them. CDR1 is GTSNPN and CDR2 is SVGIG in the germline V gene (reference sequence). As DNA, the CDR3 is TGTGCCTGGAGAGGAGCTAACTATGGCTACACCTTC. As protein: CAWRGANYGYTF.

The chain combines TRBV28 with TRBJ2-7, with 13 bases aligning to TRBD2. The V gene end was trimmed by 4 bases and the J gene end by 5 bases; junction bases not matched to a gene: 5. CDR1 is MDHEN, CDR2 SYDVKM, per germline. The CDR3 length is 15 residues. The CDR3 sequence is CASSSLAGGPHEQYF. DNA for the CDR3: TGTGCCAGCAGTTCACTAGCGGGAGGGCCCCACGAGCAGTACTTC.

V is TRBV28 and J is TRBJ1-5; D uncertain. Germline V gene lookup returns CDR1 MDHEN and CDR2 SYDVKM. Trimming stripped 6 bases from V and 2 bases from J, with 8 bases between. The CDR3 has 13 residues. This chain's CDR3 is CASRILGNQPQHF. The CDR3 bases are TGTGCCAGCAGGATCTTAGGCAATCAGCCCCAGCATTTT.

This rearrangement joins TRBV5-4 to TRBJ2-3; D gene ambiguous. Germline CDR1 SGHNT, CDR2 YYREEE (reference sequence). V dropped 0 bases and J dropped 0 bases, with 5 bases sitting between them. CDR3 length: 14 amino acids. In nucleotides, the CDR3 is TGTGCCAGCAGCTTGGTGAGCAGCACAGATACGCAGTATTTT. Protein: CASSLVSSTDTQYF.

V and J are TRBV19 and TRBJ1-5; tentative D call: TRBD1 (6 bases). CDR3 length: 14 amino acids. Germline V gives CDR1 LNHDA, CDR2 SQIVND (reference sequence). V was cut by 11 bases and J by 3 bases, with 17 bases left in between. CDR3 nucleotide sequence: TGTGCCGCATCGAGGGGGTCCCACAATCAGCCCCAGCATTTT. This encodes CAASRGSHNQPQHF.

The V and J genes are TRBV29-1 and TRBJ2-3; 9 bases map to TRBD1. This CDR3 contains 13 residues. With 6 bases clipped from V and 5 bases from J, the junction kept 6 bases outside the gene matches. The germline V gene has CDR1 SQVTM and CDR2 ANQGSEA. The CDR3 nucleotides read TGCAGCGTAACAGGGGGCATAGGAGATACGCAGTATTTT. Its protein is CSVTGGIGDTQYF.

The rearrangement links TRBV4-2 to TRBJ2-1; the D gene is possibly TRBD2 (5 bases). The CDR3 totals 15 residues. Germline assignment: CDR1 LGHNA and CDR2 YNFKEQ. Trimming took 1 base from V and 5 from J, leaving 12 bases between them. The DNA of the CDR3 is TGTGCCAGCAGCCAAGCCCAGCGGTATAACAATGAGCAGTTCTTC. Its translation is CASSQAQRYNNEQFF.

CDR3 residues: CASSIRYRLDNEQFF. CDR3 nucleotide sequence: TGTGCCAGTAGTATCCGATACCGACTCGACAATGAGCAGTTCTTC. The chain employs TRBV19 and TRBJ2-1; D gene uncertain. Germline CDR1 is LNHDA and CDR2 is SQIVND (reference sequence). V lost 3 bases, J lost 5 bases, and 14 bases lay in between. This CDR3 has 15 amino acids.

The genes are TRBV19 and TRBJ1-2; D gene unclear. Germline V gene data show CDR1 as LNHDA and CDR2 as SQIVND (reference sequence). V lost 8 bases, J lost 4 bases, and 20 bases lay in between. This CDR3 has 15 amino acids. The CDR3 region has the DNA TGTGCCAGTGGTCCAAGTTGGCCGGCTAGCTATGGCTACACCTTC. Its translation: CASGPSWPASYGYTF. Based on the CDR3 plus reference TRBV19 and TRBJ1-2, the full variable domain is DGGITQSPKYLFRKEGQNVTLSCEQNLNHDAMYWYRQDPGQGLRLIYYSQIVNDFQKGDIAEGYSVSREKKESFPLTVTSAQKNPTAFYLCASGPSWPASYGYTFGSGTRLTVV.

CDR3 bases: TGTGCCAGTGCAACGGGACAGGGGAGCGCACCCCTCCACTTT. Protein: CASATGQGSAPLHF. The rearrangement links TRBV25-1 to TRBJ1-6; 10 bases match TRBD1. CDR3 length: 14 residues. The germline V gene has CDR1 MGHDK and CDR2 SYGVNS. Germline trimming cut 9 bases from V and 11 bases from J; bases unmatched to any gene: 10.